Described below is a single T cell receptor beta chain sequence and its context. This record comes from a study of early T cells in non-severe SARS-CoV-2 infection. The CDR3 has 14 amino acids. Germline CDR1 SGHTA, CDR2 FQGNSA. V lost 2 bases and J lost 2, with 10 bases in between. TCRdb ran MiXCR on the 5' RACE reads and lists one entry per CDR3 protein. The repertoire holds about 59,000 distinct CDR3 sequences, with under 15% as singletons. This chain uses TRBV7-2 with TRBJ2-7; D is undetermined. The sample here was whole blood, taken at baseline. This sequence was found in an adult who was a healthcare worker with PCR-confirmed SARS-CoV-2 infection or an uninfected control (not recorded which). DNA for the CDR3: TGTGCCAGCAGCTTACCGCAGGCAGCCTACGAGCAGTACTTC. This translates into CASSLPQAAYEQYF. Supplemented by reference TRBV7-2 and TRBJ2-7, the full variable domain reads GAGVSQSPSNKVTEKGKDVELRCDPISGHTALYWYRQSLGQGLEFLIYFQGNSAPDKSGLPSDRFSAERTGGSVSTLTIQRTQQEDSAVYLCASSLPQAAYEQYFGPGTRLTVT.